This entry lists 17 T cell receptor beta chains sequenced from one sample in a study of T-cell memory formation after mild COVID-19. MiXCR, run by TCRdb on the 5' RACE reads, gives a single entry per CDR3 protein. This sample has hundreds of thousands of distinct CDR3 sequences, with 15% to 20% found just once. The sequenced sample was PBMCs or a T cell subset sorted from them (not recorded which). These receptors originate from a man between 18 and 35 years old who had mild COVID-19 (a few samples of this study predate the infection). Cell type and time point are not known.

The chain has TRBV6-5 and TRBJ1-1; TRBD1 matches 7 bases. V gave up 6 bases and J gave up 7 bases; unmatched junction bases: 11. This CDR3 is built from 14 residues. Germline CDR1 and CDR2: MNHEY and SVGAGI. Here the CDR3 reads CASRDNRGGNEAFF. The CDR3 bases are TGTGCCAGCAGGGATAACAGGGGAGGGAATGAAGCTTTCTTT.

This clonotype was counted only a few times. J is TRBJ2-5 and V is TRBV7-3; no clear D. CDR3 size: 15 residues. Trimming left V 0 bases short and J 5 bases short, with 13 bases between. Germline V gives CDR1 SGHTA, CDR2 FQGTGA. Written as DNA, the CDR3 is TGTGCCAGCAGCTTAACCGGGTTTATAGGGGAGACCCAGTACTTC. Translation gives CASSLTGFIGETQYF. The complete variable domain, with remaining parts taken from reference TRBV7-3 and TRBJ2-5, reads GAGVSQTPSNKVTEKGKYVELRCDPISGHTALYWYRQSLGQGPEFLIYFQGTGAADDSGLPNDRFFAVRPEGSVSTLKIQRTERGDSAVYLCASSLTGFIGETQYFGPGTRLLVL.

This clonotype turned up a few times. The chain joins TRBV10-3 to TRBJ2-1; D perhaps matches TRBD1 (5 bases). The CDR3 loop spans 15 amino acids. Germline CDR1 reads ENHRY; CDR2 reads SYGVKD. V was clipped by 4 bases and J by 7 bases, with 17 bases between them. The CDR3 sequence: CAISGQAGMGNEQFF. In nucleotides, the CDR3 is TGTGCCATCAGTGGTCAGGCAGGGATGGGAAATGAGCAGTTCTTC.

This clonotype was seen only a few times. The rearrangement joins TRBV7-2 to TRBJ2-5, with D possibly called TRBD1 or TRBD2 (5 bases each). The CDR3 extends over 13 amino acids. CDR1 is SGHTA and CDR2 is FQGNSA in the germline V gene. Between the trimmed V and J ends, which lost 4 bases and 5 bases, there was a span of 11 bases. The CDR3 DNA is TGTGCCAGCAGCTCCGGGGCCTGGGAGACCCAGTACTTC. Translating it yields CASSSGAWETQYF. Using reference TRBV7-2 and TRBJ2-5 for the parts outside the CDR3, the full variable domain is GAGVSQSPSNKVTEKGKDVELRCDPISGHTALYWYRQSLGQGLEFLIYFQGNSAPDKSGLPSDRFSAERTGGSVSTLTIQRTQQEDSAVYLCASSSGAWETQYFGPGTRLLVL.

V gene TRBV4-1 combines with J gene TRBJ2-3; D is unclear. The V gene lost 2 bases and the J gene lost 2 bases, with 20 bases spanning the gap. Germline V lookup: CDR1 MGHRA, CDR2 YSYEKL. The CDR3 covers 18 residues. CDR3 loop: CASSQQITVGLNTDTQYF. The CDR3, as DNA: TGCGCCAGCAGCCAACAAATCACTGTAGGGTTAAACACAGATACGCAGTATTTT.

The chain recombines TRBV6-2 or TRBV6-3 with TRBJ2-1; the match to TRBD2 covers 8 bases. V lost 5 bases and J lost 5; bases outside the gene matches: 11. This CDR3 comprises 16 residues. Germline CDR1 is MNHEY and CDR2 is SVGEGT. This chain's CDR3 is CASSPGVAGRNNEQFF. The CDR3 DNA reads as TGTGCCAGCAGTCCCGGGGTAGCGGGGAGGAACAATGAGCAGTTCTTC.

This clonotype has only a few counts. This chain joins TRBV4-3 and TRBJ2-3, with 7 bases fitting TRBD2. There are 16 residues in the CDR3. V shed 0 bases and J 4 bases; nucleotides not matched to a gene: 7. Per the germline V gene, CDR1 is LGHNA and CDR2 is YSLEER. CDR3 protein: CASSQDVGGRADTQYF. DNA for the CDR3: TGCGCCAGCAGCCAAGACGTGGGTGGGAGGGCAGATACGCAGTATTTT.

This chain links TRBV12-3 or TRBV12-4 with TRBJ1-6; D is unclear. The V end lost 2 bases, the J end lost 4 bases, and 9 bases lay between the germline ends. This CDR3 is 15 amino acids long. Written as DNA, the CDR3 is TGTGCCAGCAGTTTACGGCTCCCTTATAATTCACCCCTCCACTTT. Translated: CASSLRLPYNSPLHF.

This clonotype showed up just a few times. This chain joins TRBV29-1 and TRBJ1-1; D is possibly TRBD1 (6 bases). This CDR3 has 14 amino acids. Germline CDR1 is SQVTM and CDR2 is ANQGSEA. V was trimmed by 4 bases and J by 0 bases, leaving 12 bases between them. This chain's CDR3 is CSVGSGDMNTEAFF. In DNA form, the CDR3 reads TGCAGCGTTGGGTCAGGGGACATGAACACTGAAGCTTTCTTT.

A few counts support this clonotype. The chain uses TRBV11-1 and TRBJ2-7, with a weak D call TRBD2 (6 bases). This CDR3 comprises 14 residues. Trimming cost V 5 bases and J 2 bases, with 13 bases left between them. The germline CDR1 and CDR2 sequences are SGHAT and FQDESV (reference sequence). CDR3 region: CASSAGTPPYEQYV. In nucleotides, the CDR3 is TGTGCCAGCAGCGCGGGGACTCCACCCTACGAGCAGTACGTC.

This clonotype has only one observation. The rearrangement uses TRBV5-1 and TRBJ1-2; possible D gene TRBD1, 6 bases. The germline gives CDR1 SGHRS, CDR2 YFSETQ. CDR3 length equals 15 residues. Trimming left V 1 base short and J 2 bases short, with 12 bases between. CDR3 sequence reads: CASSLWKDSNYGYTF. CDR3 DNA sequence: TGCGCCAGCAGCTTGTGGAAGGACAGCAACTATGGCTACACCTTC.

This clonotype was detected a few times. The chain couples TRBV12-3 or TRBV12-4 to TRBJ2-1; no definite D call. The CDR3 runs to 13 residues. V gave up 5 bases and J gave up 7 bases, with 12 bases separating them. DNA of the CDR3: TGTGCCAGCAGTCAAAATCGGTGGAATGAGCAGTTCTTC. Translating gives CASSQNRWNEQFF.

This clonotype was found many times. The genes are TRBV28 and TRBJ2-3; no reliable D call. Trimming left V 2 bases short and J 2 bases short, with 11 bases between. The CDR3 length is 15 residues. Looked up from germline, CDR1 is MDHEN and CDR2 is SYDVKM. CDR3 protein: CASSLGQRVTDTQYF. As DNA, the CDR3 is TGTGCCAGCAGTTTAGGCCAAAGGGTCACAGATACGCAGTATTTT.

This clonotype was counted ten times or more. The CDR3 DNA sequence: TGTGCCAGCAGTCGTGACAGGGCCGGAGGCACTGAAGCTTTCTTT. Its translation: CASSRDRAGGTEAFF. The chain carries TRBV3-1 and TRBJ1-1; 7 nucleotides line up with TRBD1. Per germline, CDR1 LGHDT and CDR2 YNNKEL (reference sequence). The CDR3 runs 15 residues. With V trimmed by 6 bases and J by 4 bases, 11 bases remained unmatched.

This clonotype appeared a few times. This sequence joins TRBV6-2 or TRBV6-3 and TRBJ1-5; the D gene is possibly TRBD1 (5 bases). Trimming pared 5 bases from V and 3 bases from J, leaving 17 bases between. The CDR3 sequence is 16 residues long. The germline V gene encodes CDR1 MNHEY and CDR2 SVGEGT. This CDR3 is CASSPRVMRINQPQHF. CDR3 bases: TGTGCCAGCAGTCCCAGGGTCATGAGAATCAATCAGCCCCAGCATTTT.

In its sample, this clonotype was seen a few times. CDR3 loop: CATSRRPLNTEAFF. CDR3 nucleotides: TGTGCCACCAGCAGGCGACCACTAAACACTGAAGCTTTCTTT. The chain joins TRBV15 to TRBJ1-1; the D is unclear. V gave up 3 bases and J gave up 2 bases, with 10 bases separating them. Germline lookup yields CDR1 LNHNV and CDR2 YYDKDF (reference sequence). The CDR3 is 14 amino acids. The variable domain in full, with the rest retrieved from reference TRBV15 and TRBJ1-1, is DAMVIQNPRYQVTQFGKPVTLSCSQTLNHNVMYWYQQKSSQAPKLLFHYYDKDFNNEADTPDNFQSRRPNTSFCFLDIRSPGLGDTAMYLCATSRRPLNTEAFFGQGTRLTVV.

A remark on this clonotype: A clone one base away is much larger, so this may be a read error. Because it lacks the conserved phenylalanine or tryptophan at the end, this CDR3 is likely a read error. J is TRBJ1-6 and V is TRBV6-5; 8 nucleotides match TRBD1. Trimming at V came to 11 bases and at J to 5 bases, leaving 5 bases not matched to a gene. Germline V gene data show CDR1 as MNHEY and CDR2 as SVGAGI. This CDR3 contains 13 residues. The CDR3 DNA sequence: TGTGCCGTAACGGACAGGGATAATTCACCCCTCCACCTT. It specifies CAVTDRDNSPLHL.